The entry below describes one TCR beta chain. The same CDR3 also results from other DNA sequences found in this sample. The data were taken from a study of blood T cell repertoires in COVID-19. Study details: Donors in the United States, Italy and Spain gave samples during acute or convalescent COVID-19. T cells, B-cell-depleted T cells, or PBMCs supplied cDNA or gDNA.

As originally analysed: How many nucleated cells were present was estimated from reference gene primer amplification. Generated by immunoSEQ multiplex PCR, the TCRdb table keeps only in-frame clones and is missing some. For V, J and clone size, that table is used; D and trimming come from the DNA. This sample has some 19,000 clones, with approximately 90% found just once. The sample taken for sequencing was peripheral blood. The sequence was obtained from a man between 65 and 79 years old with acute or convalescent COVID-19.

The CDR3 DNA reads as TGCGCCAGCAGCAGCTCCCAAGAGACCCAGTACTTC. Translated, it gives CASSSSQETQYF. V usage is TRBV5-1 and J usage is TRBJ2-5; the D is unclear. CDR3 length equals 12 residues. Germline V CDR1 and CDR2: SGHRS, YFSETQ. Trimming left V 4 bases short and J 1 base short, with 5 bases between.